The TCR beta chain under discussion was sequenced for a study of blood T cell repertoires in COVID-19. Study information: The United States, Italy and Spain were the sources of the acute and convalescent COVID-19 samples. From T cells, B-cell-depleted T cells, or PBMCs came the material, which was cDNA or gDNA.

As processed by the authors: Nucleated cell number was recorded as an estimate derived from reference gene primer amplification. The table came from immunoSEQ multiplex PCR; TCRdb's copy has only in-frame clones and leaves some out. V, J and clone size derive from that table, while D and trimming were established from the DNA sequence. The data contain about 130,000 clones, 81% of them singletons. CDR3 length: 18 residues. V lost 4 bases and J lost 2; bases outside the gene matches: 11. Germline loops: CDR1 SEHNR, CDR2 FQNEAQ (reference sequence). This sequence originates from a woman aged 55-75 years with active or convalescent COVID-19. The V and J genes are TRBV7-9 and TRBJ2-2, with TRBD1 matching over 9 bases. Material for sequencing was peripheral blood. The CDR3 region has the DNA TGTGCCAGCAGCTCGTCCCGGGACAGGGAGGCTAACACCGGGGAGCTGTTTTTT. This codes for CASSSSRDREANTGELFF.